The 10 T cell receptor beta chains below come from one sample, sequenced in a study of shared clonotypes between healthy human individuals. Sequenced by immunoSEQ multiplex PCR; TCRdb stores in-frame clones only, minus some. The sample has around 980,000 clones; 75% to 85% are singletons. The sequenced sample consisted of memory CD4+ T cells from PBMCs. Subset indicated: CD45RA-negative fraction. All receptors come from a man aged 18 to 29 in good health. Some clones in this sample may be carry-over from other donors' samples.

The rearrangement joins TRBV19 to TRBJ1-1; D is ambiguous. Germline V gives CDR1 LNHDA, CDR2 SQIVND (reference sequence). The V end lost 3 bases, the J end lost 0 bases, and 8 bases lay between the germline ends. The CDR3 spans 14 residues. The DNA for the CDR3 is TGTGCCAGTAGTATCGCAGTCATGAACACTGAAGCTTTCTTT. This translates into CASSIAVMNTEAFF. Looking up the rest from reference TRBV19 and TRBJ1-1 gives the full variable domain: DGGITQSPKYLFRKEGQNVTLSCEQNLNHDAMYWYRQDPGQGLRLIYYSQIVNDFQKGDIAEGYSVSREKKESFPLTVTSAQKNPTAFYLCASSIAVMNTEAFFGQGTRLTVV.

With respect to this clone: Other nucleotide sequences in the sample specify the same CDR3. The chain is built from TRBV7-2 and TRBJ2-7; D is unclear. The V gene's germline CDR1 is SGHTA and CDR2 FQGNSA. With 2 bases removed from V and 4 bases from J, the gap between germline ends came to 9 bases. This CDR3 spans 13 amino acids. CDR3 protein: CASSLRSLYEQYF. CDR3 nucleotides: TGTGCCAGCAGCTTAAGGAGTCTTTACGAGCAGTACTTC.

This chain links TRBV7-2 with TRBJ2-2; a possible D gene is TRBD1 (5 bases). The length of the CDR3 is 17 residues. Germline CDR1 reads SGHTA; CDR2 reads FQGNSA. The V end was cut by 2 bases, the J end by 3 bases, with 16 bases between. CDR3 in DNA: TGTGCCAGCAGCTTACGGCAAGGGGTGGCGTACACCGGGGAGCTGTTTTTT. It encodes CASSLRQGVAYTGELFF. The full variable domain, with the rest looked up from reference TRBV7-2 and TRBJ2-2, is GAGVSQSPSNKVTEKGKDVELRCDPISGHTALYWYRQSLGQGLEFLIYFQGNSAPDKSGLPSDRFSAERTGGSVSTLTIQRTQQEDSAVYLCASSLRQGVAYTGELFFGEGSRLTVL.

The gene calls are TRBV5-8 and TRBJ2-2, with 13 bases that match TRBD2. CDR1 and CDR2 (germline): SGHTS, YDEGEE. The CDR3 runs 17 residues. V was pared by 4 bases and J by 5 bases, with 8 bases of the junction left unmatched. In DNA form, the CDR3 reads TGTGCCAGCAGCAGATCGGGACTAGCGGGAAGGACCGGGGAGCTGTTTTTT. Its translation is CASSRSGLAGRTGELFF.

This clone was counted at least ten times. CDR3 nucleotide sequence: TGTGCCTGGTCGGGGACAGGCCGATACAATGAGCAGTTCTTC. It specifies CAWSGTGRYNEQFF. The V call is TRBV30, the J call TRBJ2-1; 8 bases line up with TRBD1. Trimming removed 5 bases from V and 4 bases from J; junction bases left unmatched: 7. The CDR3 covers 14 residues. Germline V lookup: CDR1 GTSNPN, CDR2 SVGIG (reference sequence).

V gene TRBV6-5 combines with J gene TRBJ1-5, with TRBD1 matching over 9 bases. The CDR3 covers 15 residues. The V segment lost 6 bases and the J segment 2 bases; nucleotides outside the gene matches: 5. Germline values: CDR1 MNHEY, CDR2 SVGAGI. This chain's CDR3 is CASSRGQGGNQPQHF. The CDR3 region has the DNA TGTGCCAGCAGCCGGGGACAGGGAGGCAATCAGCCCCAGCATTTT.

The rearrangement uses TRBV7-3 and TRBJ2-1, with D maybe TRBD1 (6 bases). V lost 6 bases, J lost 2 bases, and 14 bases lay in between. CDR1 is SGHTA, CDR2 FQGTGA, per germline. This CDR3 region has 15 residues. CDR3 in DNA: TGTGCCAGCAGGCGGACCCGGGACACCTACAATGAGCAGTTCTTC. It encodes CASRRTRDTYNEQFF.

The chain links TRBV4-2 to TRBJ2-1; no reliable D call. The CDR3 consists of 12 residues. Trimming cost V 1 base and J 5 bases, with 3 bases left between them. Germline V gene data show CDR1 as LGHNA and CDR2 as YNFKEQ. CDR3 bases: TGTGCCAGCAGCCAAGTTGACAATGAGCAGTTCTTC. This codes for CASSQVDNEQFF.

Details on this clone: This is likely a read error, given that the CDR3 carries no conserved phenylalanine or tryptophan at its end. V gene TRBV5-1 combines with J gene TRBJ1-2, with 8 bases that match TRBD1. The CDR3 is 15 amino acids. Trimming took 2 bases from V and 2 from J; bases not matched to a gene: 5. Looked up from germline, CDR1 is SGHRS and CDR2 is YFSETQ. The DNA of the CDR3 is TGCGCCAGCAGCTTCGGGGCAGGGGGCAACTATGGCTACACCCTC. This sequence encodes CASSFGAGGNYGYTL.

The chain couples TRBV7-2 to TRBJ2-7, with 9 nucleotides matching TRBD2. Losses at the gene ends were 1 base for V and 4 bases for J; bases not matched to a gene: 5. CDR1 is SGHTA and CDR2 is FQGNSA in the germline V gene. This CDR3 region has 15 residues. CDR3 nucleotide sequence: TGTGCCAGCAGCTTAGATAGCGGGAGTATTTACGAGCAGTACTTC. Protein: CASSLDSGSIYEQYF.